Reported below is one T cell receptor (beta chain). This clonotype was counted many times. It has no known antigen specificity. No much larger clonotype is one base removed from it; base qualities were not supplied. These data belong to a study of regulatory T cells in long-lasting Graves disease (dated by TCRdb to the early 2020s). Turning to the overall study: Persistent Graves' disease was defined as persistently positive TSH receptor autoantibodies together with antithyroid drug treatment for over 5 years. This study used TCR sequencing and RNA sequencing of peripheral blood to compare persistent Graves' disease patients against newly diagnosed Graves' disease patients. The study was conducted in China and was registered as a clinical trial. A total of approximately 35 samples underwent TCR sequencing: some 13 from persistent and about 20 from newly diagnosed Graves' disease patients. Persistent Graves' disease patients in the clinical cohort had taken antithyroid drugs for approximately ten years on average.

General findings and caveats noted by the study authors: Preferential use of TRBV28, TRBJ1-2 and TRBJ2-5 was observed in persistent disease, whereas TRBV20-1 and TRBJ2-1 were favored in newly diagnosed disease. The study examined only peripheral blood because the primary lesion, thyroid tissue, could not be accessed. Sequencing and analysis were restricted to the TCR beta chain. More public clonotypes were shared among persistent patients (about 2,800) than among newly diagnosed patients (roughly 1,000). Compared with newly diagnosed patients, persistent Graves' disease patients had lower TCR Shannon entropy and fewer highly expanded clones, which suggests clonal expansion. The authors noted that the small sample size was a limitation that may lower accuracy.

V loses 6 bases, J loses 2 bases, and the germline ends lie 17 bases apart. The CDR3, from cysteine to phenylalanine, totals 17 residues. The read is trimmed to its CDR3 DNA, 51 bases read in frame from base 1. Based on the germline V gene, the CDR1 and CDR2 sequences are MDHEN and SYDVKM. The library was made by multiplex PCR. Sequencing instrument: Illumina HiSeq 4000. To build TCR beta libraries, CDR3 regions were amplified by Arm-PCR using iRepertoire HTBI primers. Before sequencing, the PCR products underwent gel purification. Regarding the original processing steps: Gene usage analysis of CDR3 amino acid clonotypes relied on the 62 TRBV and about 13 TRBJ segments identified across samples. COPE and FqMerger were used to merge the filtered high-quality paired reads into contigs. BLAST was used to align contigs to IMGT TRBV, TRBD and TRBJ reference genes, with CDR3 defined following IMGT. Any clonotype with a frequency above 0.1% was classified as a highly expanded clone. Shannon entropy served as the measure of repertoire diversity, while the Gini coefficient captured V-J evenness. A clonotype was considered public if more than one individual shared it. In-frame beta chains were kept once TCRdb had trimmed the public reads at Q25 with fastp and called clones with MiXCR. Identical CDR3 proteins give one entry, which carries the most common genes and DNA. None of the V and J calls come from the authors' own analysis; TCRdb made them. The sample includes about 460,000 distinct CDR3 sequences, with approximately 23% observed a single time. In total, the top ten clones hold around 13% of the sample.

Explained via the paper, the time point label denotes: persistent/refractory GD, antithyroid drugs over 5 years with positive TRAb. RNA was extracted from PBMCs in TRIzol for both TCR sequencing and RNA sequencing. The diagnosis of Graves' disease followed American Thyroid Association guidelines. Patients were recruited from an endocrinology department in Xi'an, China. Each patient gave approximately 10 milliliters of peripheral blood, collected in an EDTA anticoagulant tube. Ficoll Paque Plus density gradient separation was used to isolate PBMCs, and no further T cell sorting was done. An Agilent 2100 Bioanalyzer and agarose gel were used to assess RNA quality, and a NanoDrop 2000 was used to measure RNA concentration.

This TCR was sampled from a female donor with Graves disease. The material sequenced was peripheral blood mononuclear cells (PBMCs), taken when the disease was refractory, from a patient treated with antithyroid drugs. The chain joins TRBV28 to TRBJ2-6; the D gene remains uncertain. The encoded CDR3 is CASRLGPGKPGANVLTF. The DNA reads as follows: TGTGCCAGCAGGTTAGGCCCGGGTAAGCCTGGGGCCAACGTCCTGACTTTC.